This T cell receptor (beta chain) comes out of a study of blood T cell repertoires in COVID-19. Method: immunoSEQ multiplex PCR; TCRdb's copy keeps in-frame clones and lacks some. The sample shows 160,000 or so clones, roughly 90% of them seen only once. This CDR3 spans 15 amino acids. From germline, CDR1 is SGHNT and CDR2 YYREEE (reference sequence). V was clipped by 4 bases and J by 7 bases, with 15 bases between them. The chain combines TRBV5-4 with TRBJ1-6, with a possible D match to TRBD1 (6 bases). Sequenced sample: peripheral blood. The sequence derives from a man in his 60s with acute or convalescent COVID-19. The CDR3 region has the DNA TGTGCCAGCAGCCTGGTTGACAGGCCCAATTCACCCCTCCACTTT. Protein: CASSLVDRPNSPLHF.